This T cell receptor beta chain stems from a study of cytomegalovirus exposure and HLA in healthy donors. The primer mix had 60 Vbeta and 13 Jbeta primers. This table comes from immunoSEQ multiplex PCR, and its TCRdb copy is limited to in-frame clones, with some not included. Of under 200,000 clones listed, roughly four fifths are singletons. A word on this clone: The antigen remains unidentified.

General study results and limits: A later analysis found that most CMV-associated TCR beta chains appeared HLA-restricted.

Trimming shortened V by 2 bases and J by 5 bases, and 10 bases separated the two germline ends. Per germline, CDR1 SGHNT and CDR2 YYREEE (reference sequence). The CDR3 length is 13 residues. The sequence came from a young woman in good health and CMV-seronegative. Sequencing used PBMCs. The chain has TRBV5-4 and TRBJ2-5, with TRBD1 as a possible D gene (5 bases). The CDR3 bases are TGTGCCAGCAGCTTTAGGGGCGGCGAGACCCAGTACTTC. This sequence encodes CASSFRGGETQYF.